This T cell receptor beta chain originates from a study of control samples from healthy donors and cancer patients (dated by TCRdb to 2018 to 2020). As for this clone: This receptor's antigen is unknown. Nothing much larger sits one base from this clone, and base qualities are not available.

The CDR3 has 13 amino acids, counting the end cysteine and phenylalanine. Only CDR3 DNA remains: 39 bases, in frame from the first base. Trimming costs V 0 bases and J 3 bases, and their ends lie 6 bases apart. CDR1 and CDR2, per the germline V gene (reference sequence), are LGHDT and YNNKEL. Libraries were built with the immunoSEQ multiplex PCR assay. TCRdb mirrors the immuneACCESS table, restricted to in-frame sequences. Some clones are absent from its copies; in checked studies, under half trace to an unresolved V gene, and the reason for the others is unknown. The sample table records more than 140,000 clones; about 90% of these occur just once. Approximately 7.2% of the sample goes to the ten largest clones.

The V gene is TRBV3-1 (or the pseudogene TRBV3-2) and the J gene is TRBJ2-7; no D segment can be confidently identified. The sample taken for sequencing was blood. The source is a man between 18 and 35 years old in good health. The sequenced DNA is TGTGCCAGCAGCCAAGATCTAAGCTACGAGCAGTACTTC. Its protein product is CASSQDLSYEQYF.